The 13 T cell receptor beta chains in this list originate from one sample, sequenced in a study of a mutant IDH1 vaccine in newly diagnosed glioma. The time point denotes: week 47, end of study. Each vaccine dose was 300 ug of mutant IDH1 20-mer peptide, with topical imiquimod. Their cognate antigens are unknown. Some clones are missing from TCRdb's copy, which holds only in-frame ones; the method was immunoSEQ multiplex PCR. The sample consists of approximately 50,000 clones, around three quarters of them appearing once. The sample was PBMCs, taken from a glioma patient whose treatment included an IDH1 peptide vaccine. The receptors were sampled from a woman aged 40 to 50 with glioma. Some clones in this sample may be carry-over from other donors' samples.

The rearrangement joins TRBV11-2 to TRBJ2-3, with D hard to call. There are 11 residues in the CDR3. Germline V gene data show CDR1 as SGHAT and CDR2 as FQNNGV. Trimming took off 5 bases at V and 0 bases at J, with 0 bases between the two ends. This CDR3 reads CASSSTDTQYF. Here the CDR3 DNA reads TGTGCCAGCAGCAGCACAGATACGCAGTATTTT. Full variable domain (missing parts from reference TRBV11-2 and TRBJ2-3): EAGVAQSPRYKIIEKRQSVAFWCNPISGHATLYWYQQILGQGPKLLIQFQNNGVVDDSQLPKDRFSAERLKGVDSTLKIQPAKLEDSAVYLCASSSTDTQYFGPGTRLTVL.

This chain connects TRBV30 to TRBJ2-3; TRBD1 matches at 7 bases. The ends lost 8 bases at V and 3 bases at J; junction bases unmatched: 8. The CDR3 length is 13 residues. Looked up from germline, CDR1 is GTSNPN and CDR2 is SVGIG (reference sequence). CDR3 DNA: TGTGCCGGGAACAGGGGCAGAACAGATACGCAGTATTTT. Translating it yields CAGNRGRTDTQYF. The full variable domain, its missing parts supplied by reference TRBV30 and TRBJ2-3, is SQTIHQWPATLVQPVGSPLSLECTVEGTSNPNLYWYRQAAGRGLQLLFYSVGIGQISSEVPQNLSASRPQDRQFILSSKKLLLSDSGFYLCAGNRGRTDTQYFGPGTRLTVL.

The chain uses TRBV27 and TRBJ2-6; 8 bases are a match to TRBD1. Germline V gene data show CDR1 as MNHEY and CDR2 as SMNVEV (reference sequence). J lost 0 bases, V lost 5 bases, and 3 bases had no gene match. This CDR3 comprises 16 residues. The CDR3 nucleotides read TGTGCCAGCAGTAGGGACAGGATCTCTGGGGCCAACGTCCTGACTTTC. It yields the protein CASSRDRISGANVLTF. The complete variable domain, with remaining parts taken from reference TRBV27 and TRBJ2-6, reads EAQVTQNPRYLITVTGKKLTVTCSQNMNHEYMSWYRQDPGLGLRQIYYSMNVEVTDKGDVPEGYKVSRKEKRNFPLILESPSPNQTSLYFCASSRDRISGANVLTFGAGSRLTVL.

The rearrangement links TRBV25-1 to TRBJ2-1; possible D gene TRBD2, 7 bases. Germline V gene data show CDR1 as MGHDK and CDR2 as SYGVNS. CDR3 size: 13 residues. V lost 7 bases, J lost 8 bases, and 15 bases lay in between. CDR3 amino acids: CASTHTGGDEQFF. The CDR3 nucleotides are TGTGCCAGCACCCACACGGGGGGCGATGAGCAGTTCTTC.

The CDR3 DNA is TGTGCCAGCAGACGGACAGGGGCGACTGAAGCTTTCTTT. It yields the protein CASRRTGATEAFF. The rearrangement joins TRBV7-9 to TRBJ1-1; 9 bases map to TRBD1. The CDR3 has 13 residues. From germline, CDR1 is SEHNR and CDR2 FQNEAQ (reference sequence). Trimming removed 6 bases from V and 5 bases from J; junction bases left unmatched: 4.

The rearrangement uses TRBV27 and TRBJ2-1; 7 bases are a match to TRBD1. Losses at the gene ends were 11 bases for V and 7 bases for J; bases not matched to a gene: 17. Per germline, CDR1 MNHEY and CDR2 SMNVEV (reference sequence). The CDR3 consists of 15 residues. The CDR3 nucleotides read TGTGCCGCAGGGAACCGGGACAGCTCATTGAATGAGCAGTTCTTC. Protein: CAAGNRDSSLNEQFF.

The CDR3 DNA reads as TGTGCCAGCAGGGACAGGGAACGCTTAGATTCACCCCTCCACTTT. Protein sequence: CASRDRERLDSPLHF. The chain combines TRBV2 with TRBJ1-6; 8 bases map to TRBD1. Germline V gives CDR1 SNHLY, CDR2 FYNNEI. The CDR3 sequence is 15 residues long. V shed 6 bases and J 8 bases; nucleotides not matched to a gene: 9.

This chain uses TRBV7-2 with TRBJ1-1; maybe TRBD1 (6 bases). The V end lost 0 bases, the J end lost 4 bases, and 12 bases lay between the germline ends. The CDR3 extends over 15 amino acids. The germline gives CDR1 SGHTA, CDR2 FQGNSA. As DNA, the CDR3 is TGTGCCAGCAGCTTAGCAACAGGGTCGGCCACTGAAGCTTTCTTT. Amino acid sequence: CASSLATGSATEAFF.

V is TRBV2 and J is TRBJ1-2; the D gene is possibly TRBD1 (5 bases). Germline V gene lookup returns CDR1 SNHLY and CDR2 FYNNEI. The CDR3 consists of 16 residues. Trimming left V 5 bases short and J 8 bases short, with 24 bases between. The CDR3 region is CASSSTTTVRRGGYTF. The CDR3, as DNA: TGTGCCAGCAGTTCTACGACAACGGTCCGGAGGGGCGGCTACACCTTC.

This rearrangement joins TRBV9 to TRBJ2-1; 7 nucleotides match TRBD1. CDR1 is SGDLS and CDR2 is YYNGEE in the germline V gene. This CDR3 region has 14 residues. Losses at the gene ends were 2 bases for V and 4 bases for J; bases not matched to a gene: 3. The DNA of the CDR3 is TGTGCCAGCAGCGTTGTACAGGGGTACAATGAGCAGTTCTTC. Protein sequence: CASSVVQGYNEQFF.

In nucleotides, the CDR3 is TGTGCCAGTAGTATAGATGCCGGGACAGACTATCAGCCCCAGCATTTT. This sequence encodes CASSIDAGTDYQPQHF. This chain joins TRBV19 and TRBJ1-5; 7 bases are shared with TRBD1. Trimming cost V 0 bases and J 5 bases; bases outside gene matches: 7. The germline V gene has CDR1 LNHDA and CDR2 SQIVND (reference sequence). The CDR3 length is 16 residues.

The J gene is TRBJ2-3, the V gene TRBV27, with D tentatively TRBD1 (6 bases). The CDR3 is 12 amino acids. Germline V gives CDR1 MNHEY, CDR2 SMNVEV (reference sequence). V gave up 5 bases and J gave up 5 bases, with 8 bases separating them. This CDR3 reads CASSLGGDTQYF. The DNA of the CDR3 is TGTGCCAGCAGTCTAGGGGGAGATACGCAGTATTTT.

This chain links TRBV14 with TRBJ1-3; the match to TRBD1 covers 8 bases. Per the germline V gene, CDR1 is SGHDN and CDR2 is FVKESK. The CDR3 sequence is 16 residues long. After removal of 1 base from V and 3 bases from J, the junction contained 5 bases not matched to a gene. The CDR3 region is CASSQAGGLGGNTIYF. For the CDR3, the DNA is TGTGCCAGCAGCCAAGCAGGGGGCCTGGGTGGAAACACCATATATTTT.